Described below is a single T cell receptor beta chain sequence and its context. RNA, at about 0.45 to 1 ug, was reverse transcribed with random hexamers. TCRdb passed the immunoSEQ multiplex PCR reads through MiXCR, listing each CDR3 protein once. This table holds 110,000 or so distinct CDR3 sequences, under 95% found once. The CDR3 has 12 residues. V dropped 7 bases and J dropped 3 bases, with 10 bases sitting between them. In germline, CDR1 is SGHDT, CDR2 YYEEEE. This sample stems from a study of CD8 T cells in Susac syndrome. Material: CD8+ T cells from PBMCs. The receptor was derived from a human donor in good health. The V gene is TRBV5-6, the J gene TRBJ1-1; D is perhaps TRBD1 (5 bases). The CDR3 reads CASRQGDTEAFF. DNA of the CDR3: TGTGCCAGCCGCCAGGGAGACACTGAAGCTTTCTTT. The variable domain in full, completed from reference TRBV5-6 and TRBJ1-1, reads DAGVTQSPTHLIKTRGQQVTLRCSPKSGHDTVSWYQQALGQGPQFIFQYYEEEERQRGNFPDRFSGHQFPNYSSELNVNALLLGDSALYLCASRQGDTEAFFGQGTRLTVV.